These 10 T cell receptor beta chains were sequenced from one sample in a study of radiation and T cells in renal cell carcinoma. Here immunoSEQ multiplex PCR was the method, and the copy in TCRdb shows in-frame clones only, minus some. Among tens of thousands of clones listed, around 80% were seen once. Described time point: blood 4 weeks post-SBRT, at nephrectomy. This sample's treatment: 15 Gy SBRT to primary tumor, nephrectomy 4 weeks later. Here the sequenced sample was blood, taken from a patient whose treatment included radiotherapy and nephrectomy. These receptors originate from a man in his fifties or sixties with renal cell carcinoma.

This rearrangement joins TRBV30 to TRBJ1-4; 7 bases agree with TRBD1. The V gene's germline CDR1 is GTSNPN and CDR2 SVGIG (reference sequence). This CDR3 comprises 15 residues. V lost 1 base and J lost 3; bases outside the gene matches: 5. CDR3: CAWSGAGGSNEKLFF. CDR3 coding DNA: TGTGCCTGGAGTGGGGCAGGGGGTTCTAATGAAAAACTGTTTTTT.

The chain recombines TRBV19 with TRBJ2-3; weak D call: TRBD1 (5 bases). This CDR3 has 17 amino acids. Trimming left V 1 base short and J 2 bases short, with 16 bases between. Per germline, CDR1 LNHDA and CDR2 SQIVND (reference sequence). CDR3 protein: CASSIGGLRQFTDTQYF. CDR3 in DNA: TGTGCCAGTAGTATAGGGGGATTGAGACAGTTCACAGATACGCAGTATTTT.

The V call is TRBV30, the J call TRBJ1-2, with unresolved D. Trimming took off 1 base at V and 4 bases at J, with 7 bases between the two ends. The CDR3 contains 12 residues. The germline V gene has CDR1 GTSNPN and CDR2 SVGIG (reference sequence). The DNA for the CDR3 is TGTGCCTGGAGTGAGGACTCCTATGGCTACACCTTC. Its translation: CAWSEDSYGYTF.

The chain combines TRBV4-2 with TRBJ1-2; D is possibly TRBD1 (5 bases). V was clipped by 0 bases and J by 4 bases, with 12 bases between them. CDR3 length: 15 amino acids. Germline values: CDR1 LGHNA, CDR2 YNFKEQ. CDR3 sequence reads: CASSQEPGPTYGYTF. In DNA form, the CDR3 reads TGTGCCAGCAGCCAAGAGCCGGGGCCCACCTATGGCTACACCTTC.

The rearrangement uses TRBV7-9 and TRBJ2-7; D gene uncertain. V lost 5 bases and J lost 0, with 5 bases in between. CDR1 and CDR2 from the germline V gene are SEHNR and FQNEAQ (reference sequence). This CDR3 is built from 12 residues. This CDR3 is CASSQSSYEQYF. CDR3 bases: TGTGCCAGCAGCCAGAGCTCCTACGAGCAGTACTTC.

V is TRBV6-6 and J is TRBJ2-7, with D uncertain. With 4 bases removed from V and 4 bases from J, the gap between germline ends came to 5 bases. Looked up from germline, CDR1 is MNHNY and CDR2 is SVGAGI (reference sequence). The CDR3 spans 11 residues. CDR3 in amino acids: CASSWEYEQYF. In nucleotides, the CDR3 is TGTGCCAGCAGTTGGGAATACGAGCAGTACTTC.

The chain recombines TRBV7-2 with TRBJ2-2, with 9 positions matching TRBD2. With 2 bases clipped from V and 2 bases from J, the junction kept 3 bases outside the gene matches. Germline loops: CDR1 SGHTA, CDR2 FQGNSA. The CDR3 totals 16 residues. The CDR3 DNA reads TGTGCCAGCAGCTTACTAGCGGGGACCAACACCGGGGAGCTGTTTTTT. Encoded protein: CASSLLAGTNTGELFF.

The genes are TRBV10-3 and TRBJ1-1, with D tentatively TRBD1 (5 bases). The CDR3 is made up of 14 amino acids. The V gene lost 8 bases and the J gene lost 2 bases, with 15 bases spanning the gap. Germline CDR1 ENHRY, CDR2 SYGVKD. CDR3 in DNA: TGTGCCATCGGGAAAAGACAGATAAACACTGAAGCTTTCTTT. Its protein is CAIGKRQINTEAFF.

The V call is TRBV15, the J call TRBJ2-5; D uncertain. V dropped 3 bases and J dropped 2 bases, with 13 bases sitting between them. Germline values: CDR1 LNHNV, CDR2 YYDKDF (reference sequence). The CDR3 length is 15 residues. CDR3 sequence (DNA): TGTGCCACCAGCAGCCCACTGTTTGGACAAGAGACCCAGTACTTC. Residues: CATSSPLFGQETQYF.

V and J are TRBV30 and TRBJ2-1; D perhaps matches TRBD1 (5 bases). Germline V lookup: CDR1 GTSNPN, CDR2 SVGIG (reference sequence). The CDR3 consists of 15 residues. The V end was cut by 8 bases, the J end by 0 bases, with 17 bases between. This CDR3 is CAVVSGPSSYNEQFF. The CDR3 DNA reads TGTGCCGTGGTTTCAGGGCCTTCCTCCTACAATGAGCAGTTCTTC.